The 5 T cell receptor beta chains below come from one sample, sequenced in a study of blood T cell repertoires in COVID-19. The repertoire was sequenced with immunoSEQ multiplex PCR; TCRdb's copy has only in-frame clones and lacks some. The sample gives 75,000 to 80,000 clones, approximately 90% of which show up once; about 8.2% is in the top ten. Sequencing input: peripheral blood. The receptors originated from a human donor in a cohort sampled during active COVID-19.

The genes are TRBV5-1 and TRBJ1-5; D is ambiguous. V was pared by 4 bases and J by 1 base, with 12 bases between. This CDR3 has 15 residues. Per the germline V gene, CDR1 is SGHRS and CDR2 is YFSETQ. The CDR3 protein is CASSLSGRSNQPQHF. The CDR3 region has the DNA TGCGCCAGCAGCCTGAGCGGGAGGAGCAATCAGCCCCAGCATTTT.

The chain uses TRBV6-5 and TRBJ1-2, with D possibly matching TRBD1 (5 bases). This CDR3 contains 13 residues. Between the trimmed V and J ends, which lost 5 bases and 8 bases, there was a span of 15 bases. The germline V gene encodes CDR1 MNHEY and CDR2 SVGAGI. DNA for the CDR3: TGTGCCAGCAGTAATGGCCAGGGTTACGGCTACACCTTC. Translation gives CASSNGQGYGYTF.

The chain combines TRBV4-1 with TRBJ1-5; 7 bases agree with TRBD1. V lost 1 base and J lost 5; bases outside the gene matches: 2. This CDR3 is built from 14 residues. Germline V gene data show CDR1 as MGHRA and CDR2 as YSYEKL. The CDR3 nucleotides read TGCGCCAGCAGCCAAGCAGGGGGACATCAGCCCCAGCATTTT. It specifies CASSQAGGHQPQHF.

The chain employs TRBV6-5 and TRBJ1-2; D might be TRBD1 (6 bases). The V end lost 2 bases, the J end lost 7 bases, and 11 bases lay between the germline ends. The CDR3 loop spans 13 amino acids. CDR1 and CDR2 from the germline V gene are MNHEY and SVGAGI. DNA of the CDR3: TGTGCCAGCAGTTACGATACAGGGTTTGGCTACACCTTC. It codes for CASSYDTGFGYTF.

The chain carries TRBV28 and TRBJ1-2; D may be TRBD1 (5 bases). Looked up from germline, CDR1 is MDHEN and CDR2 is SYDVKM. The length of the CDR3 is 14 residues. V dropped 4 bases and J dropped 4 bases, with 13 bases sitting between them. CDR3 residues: CASSSAGVGYGYTF. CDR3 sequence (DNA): TGTGCCAGCAGTTCCGCGGGGGTTGGCTATGGCTACACCTTC.